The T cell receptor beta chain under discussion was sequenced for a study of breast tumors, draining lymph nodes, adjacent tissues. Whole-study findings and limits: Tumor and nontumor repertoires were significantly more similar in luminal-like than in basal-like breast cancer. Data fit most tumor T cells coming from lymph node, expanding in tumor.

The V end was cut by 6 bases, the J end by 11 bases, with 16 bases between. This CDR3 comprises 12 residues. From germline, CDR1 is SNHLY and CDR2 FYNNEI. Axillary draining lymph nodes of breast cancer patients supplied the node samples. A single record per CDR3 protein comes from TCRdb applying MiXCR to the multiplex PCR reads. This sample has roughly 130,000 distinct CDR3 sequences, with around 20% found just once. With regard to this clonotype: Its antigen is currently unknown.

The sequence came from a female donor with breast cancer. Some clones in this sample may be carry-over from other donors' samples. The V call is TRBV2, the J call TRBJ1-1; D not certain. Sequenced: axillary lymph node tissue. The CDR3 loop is CASSGPPAGAFF. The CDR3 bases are TGTGCCAGCAGCGGGCCACCCGCTGGTGCTTTCTTT.